This TCR beta chain appears in the sequencing data of a study of cytomegalovirus exposure and HLA in healthy donors. Whole-study findings and limits: Under in vitro conditions, a few CMV-associated chains were confirmed as specific for CMV antigens.

Trimming took 7 bases from V and 4 from J, leaving 10 bases between them. This CDR3 contains 12 residues. Looked up from germline, CDR1 is MNHNY and CDR2 is SVGAGI (reference sequence). 60 Vbeta and 13 Jbeta primers were used in PCR. Assay used: immunoSEQ multiplex PCR; TCRdb lists only in-frame clones, some missing. The sample lists some 150,000 clones; more than 60% were seen once. Comment on this clone: Antigen: not known.

The sequence came from a man aged 40-55 years in good health and CMV-seronegative. The chain uses TRBV6-6 and TRBJ2-5; maybe TRBD2 (5 bases). Sequenced sample: PBMCs. The CDR3 nucleotides read TGTGCCAGCACCGGGGTTGCAGAGACCCAGTACTTC. Amino acids: CASTGVAETQYF.